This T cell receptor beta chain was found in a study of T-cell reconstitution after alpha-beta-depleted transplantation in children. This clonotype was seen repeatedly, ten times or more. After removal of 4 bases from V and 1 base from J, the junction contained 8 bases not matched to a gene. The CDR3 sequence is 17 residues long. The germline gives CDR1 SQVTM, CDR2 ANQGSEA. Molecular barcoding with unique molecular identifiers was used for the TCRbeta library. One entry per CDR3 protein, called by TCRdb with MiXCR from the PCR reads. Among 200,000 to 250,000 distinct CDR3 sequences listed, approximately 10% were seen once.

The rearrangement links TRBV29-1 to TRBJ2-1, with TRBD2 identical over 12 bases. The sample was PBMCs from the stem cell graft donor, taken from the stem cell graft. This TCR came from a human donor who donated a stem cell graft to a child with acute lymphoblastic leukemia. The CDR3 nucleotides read TGCAGCGTTGGATGGCTAGCGGGGGGGCGATCCTACAATGAGCAGTTCTTC. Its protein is CSVGWLAGGRSYNEQFF.